Presented here are 25 T cell receptor beta chains from one specimen sequenced in a study of cytomegalovirus exposure and HLA in healthy donors (dated by TCRdb to about 2017). Receptor libraries were prepared by the immunoSEQ multiplex PCR assay. For the multiplex PCR, a mixture combining 60 forward primers for TCR Vbeta segments and 13 reverse primers for TCR Jbeta segments was used. Entries here come from immuneACCESS through TCRdb and include only in-frame sequences with V and J called. Some clones fail to appear in such tables; in the studies checked, an unresolved V gene covers under half of the shortfall, and the cause of the remainder is unknown. The sample table holds 150,000 to 200,000 clones, of which over 70% were seen once. About an eighth of the sample is in the top ten clones. The sequenced sample was PBMCs. The receptors were sampled from a middle-aged woman in good health and CMV-seronegative.

This clone was found a few times. V and J are TRBV28 and TRBJ1-6; tentatively, D is TRBD1 (5 bases). The CDR3 consists of 16 residues. V lost 5 bases, J lost 9 bases, and 20 bases lay in between. The V gene's germline CDR1 is MDHEN and CDR2 SYDVKM. This chain's CDR3 is CASSPSMQGLASPLHF. Here the CDR3 DNA reads TGTGCCAGCAGTCCCAGTATGCAGGGTTTAGCTTCACCCCTCCACTTT.

As DNA, the CDR3 is TGTGCCAGCAGTGAATACGGGGTTACCGGGGAGCTGTTTTTT. Protein: CASSEYGVTGELFF. This sequence joins TRBV25-1 and TRBJ2-2, with D possibly matching TRBD2 (5 bases). The CDR3 has 14 amino acids. Trimming took off 0 bases at V and 5 bases at J, with 7 bases between the two ends. Per the germline V gene, CDR1 is MGHDK and CDR2 is SYGVNS. Looking up the rest from reference TRBV25-1 and TRBJ2-2 gives the full variable domain: EADIYQTPRYLVIGTGKKITLECSQTMGHDKMYWYQQDPGMELHLIHYSYGVNSTEKGDLSSESTVSRIRTEHFPLTLESARPSHTSQYLCASSEYGVTGELFFGEGSRLTVL.

The CDR3 loop reads CASLPGQGSREQYF. The CDR3 DNA reads as TGTGCCAGCTTGCCGGGACAGGGGTCCCGCGAGCAGTACTTC. V is TRBV27 and J is TRBJ2-7; 10 bases fit TRBD1. Looked up from germline, CDR1 is MNHEY and CDR2 is SMNVEV (reference sequence). The V and J ends lost 8 bases and 6 bases, in that order; junction bases with no gene match: 10. The length of the CDR3 is 14 residues.

The rearrangement joins TRBV7-2 to TRBJ1-2; D gene unclear. This CDR3 region has 13 residues. Per the germline V gene, CDR1 is SGHTA and CDR2 is FQGNSA. Trimming removed 0 bases at V and 4 bases at J, with 6 bases between. The CDR3 loop reads CASSLAHSYGYTF. CDR3 coding DNA: TGTGCCAGCAGCTTAGCACACAGCTATGGCTACACCTTC.

This clone appeared once. The V call is TRBV5-4, the J call TRBJ1-2; possible D gene TRBD1, 5 bases. The ends were cut back, 4 bases at V and 3 bases at J, with 22 bases in the middle. This CDR3 spans 17 amino acids. Germline-derived CDR1 and CDR2 are SGHNT and YYREEE (reference sequence). The CDR3 region is CASSRGRDGSRDYGYTF. In nucleotides, the CDR3 is TGTGCCAGCAGCCGCGGCCGGGACGGGAGCAGAGACTATGGCTACACCTTC.

This chain joins TRBV5-6 and TRBJ1-3, with D perhaps matching TRBD1 (6 bases). Looked up from germline, CDR1 is SGHDT and CDR2 is YYEEEE. The CDR3 runs 14 residues. The germline V and J ends were trimmed by 0 bases and 8 bases, with 12 bases remaining between them. CDR3 protein: CASSLGQVVDTIYF. CDR3 DNA sequence: TGTGCCAGCAGCTTGGGACAGGTGGTGGACACCATATATTTT.

V usage is TRBV19 and J usage is TRBJ1-2, with a weak D call TRBD1 (5 bases). The CDR3 has 14 residues. Germline V CDR1 and CDR2: LNHDA, SQIVND (reference sequence). V lost 0 bases and J 8 bases, leaving 13 bases between the germline ends. The CDR3 nucleotides read TGTGCCAGTAGTATAGAGGGCAGGGCGAGCGGCTACACCTTC. It specifies CASSIEGRASGYTF.

The chain has TRBV6-5 and TRBJ2-1; no clear D. V was cut by 0 bases and J by 7 bases, with 7 bases left in between. The CDR3 runs 13 residues. Germline V CDR1 and CDR2: MNHEY, SVGAGI. The CDR3 DNA sequence: TGTGCCAGCAGTTACTCGAGTCCTAATGAGCAGTTCTTC. It yields the protein CASSYSSPNEQFF.

The chain couples TRBV4-3 to TRBJ2-3, with 10 bases matching TRBD2. J gave up 4 bases and V 2 bases, and 18 bases lay outside the gene matches. From germline, CDR1 is LGHNA and CDR2 YSLEER. This CDR3 region has 20 residues. This CDR3 reads CASSQPTYNKAGGPADTQYF. CDR3 coding DNA: TGCGCCAGCAGCCAACCCACCTACAATAAAGCGGGAGGGCCCGCAGATACGCAGTATTTT.

V usage is TRBV25-1 and J usage is TRBJ2-3; D may be TRBD2 (5 bases). Germline V CDR1 and CDR2: MGHDK, SYGVNS. The germline V and J ends were trimmed by 4 bases and 0 bases, with 11 bases remaining between them. The CDR3 covers 15 residues. The CDR3 DNA follows: TGTGCCAGCAGTGGACCGGGATTTAGCACAGATACGCAGTATTTT. It specifies CASSGPGFSTDTQYF.

This clone was seen only once. The chain combines TRBV7-6 with TRBJ2-3; 9 bases match TRBD2. The CDR3 consists of 17 residues. Per germline, CDR1 SGHVS and CDR2 FNYEAQ. The V and J ends lost 4 bases and 4 bases, in that order; junction bases with no gene match: 12. In nucleotides, the CDR3 is TGTGCCAGCAGCTGGGGTGGGCGGGAGGGCCCCCCAGATACGCAGTATTTT. Translated, it gives CASSWGGREGPPDTQYF.

The chain recombines TRBV19 with TRBJ2-5; 7 bases line up with TRBD1. V shed 11 bases, J shed 7 bases, and the junction held 13 bases outside the gene matches. The CDR3 is made up of 13 amino acids. Germline V gene data show CDR1 as LNHDA and CDR2 as SQIVND (reference sequence). Here the CDR3 DNA reads TGTGCCGTCGGGACAGCTGTTCGTGGGACCCAGTACTTC. Translating it yields CAVGTAVRGTQYF. Full variable domain (outside the CDR3, taken from reference TRBV19 and TRBJ2-5): DGGITQSPKYLFRKEGQNVTLSCEQNLNHDAMYWYRQDPGQGLRLIYYSQIVNDFQKGDIAEGYSVSREKKESFPLTVTSAQKNPTAFYLCAVGTAVRGTQYFGPGTRLLVL.

The chain has TRBV6-5 and TRBJ1-1, with D hard to call. Germline values: CDR1 MNHEY, CDR2 SVGAGI. V shed 5 bases and J shed 0 bases, with 7 bases lying between them. The CDR3 has 13 amino acids. The CDR3 protein is CASSTSLNTEAFF. CDR3 bases: TGTGCCAGCAGTACATCCCTGAACACTGAAGCTTTCTTT.

In its sample, this clone was seen once. The CDR3 nucleotides are TGTGCCAGCAGTGTATCGGGGGGACCTACCGAGCAGTACTTC. Protein: CASSVSGGPTEQYF. The chain links TRBV6-1 to TRBJ2-7; 7 bases match TRBD2. V trimming: 4 bases; J trimming: 6 bases; junction bases outside the gene matches: 9. CDR3 length: 14 amino acids. The germline V gene has CDR1 MNHNS and CDR2 SASEGT.

This clone has only a few counts. V gene TRBV5-1 combines with J gene TRBJ2-7; 10 nucleotides match TRBD2. The CDR3 length is 13 residues. Germline V lookup: CDR1 SGHRS, CDR2 YFSETQ. After removal of 5 bases from V and 9 bases from J, the junction contained 8 bases not matched to a gene. CDR3 region: CASSGLAGEGQYF. CDR3 nucleotide sequence: TGCGCCAGCAGTGGGCTAGCGGGAGAGGGGCAGTACTTC.

The gene calls are TRBV30 and TRBJ2-2, with D possibly being TRBD2 (6 bases). Germline V lookup: CDR1 GTSNPN, CDR2 SVGIG (reference sequence). This CDR3 contains 12 residues. V lost 3 bases, J lost 11 bases, and 13 bases lay in between. In DNA form, the CDR3 reads TGTGCCTGGAGAGGAGGGCCTGGTGAGCTGTTTTTT. Translating gives CAWRGGPGELFF.

The rearrangement links TRBV10-2 to TRBJ1-1; tentatively, D is TRBD1 (6 bases). The CDR3 extends over 12 amino acids. The germline CDR1 and CDR2 sequences are WSHSY and SAAADI. V was pared by 8 bases and J by 7 bases, with 14 bases between. This CDR3 reads CASRQVKGEAFF. CDR3 DNA sequence: TGCGCCAGCCGACAGGTCAAGGGTGAAGCTTTCTTT.

The rearrangement uses TRBV19 and TRBJ1-1; TRBD1 matches at 9 bases. Germline CDR1 and CDR2: LNHDA and SQIVND (reference sequence). V gave up 6 bases and J gave up 7 bases; unmatched junction bases: 18. This CDR3 has 17 amino acids. CDR3 loop: CASSLIRDRVGKGEAFF. In DNA, the CDR3 is TGTGCCAGTAGCCTCATACGGGACAGGGTGGGGAAGGGTGAAGCTTTCTTT.

V is TRBV27 and J is TRBJ1-1, with a possible D match to TRBD1 (6 bases). The CDR3 has 14 amino acids. V dropped 6 bases and J dropped 5 bases, with 16 bases sitting between them. Per germline, CDR1 MNHEY and CDR2 SMNVEV (reference sequence). As DNA, the CDR3 is TGTGCCAGCAGGAGGCCAGGGGTTGGAACTGAAGCTTTCTTT. This sequence encodes CASRRPGVGTEAFF.

CDR3 amino acids: CASSVGQGGGYTF. CDR3 bases: TGTGCCAGTAGTGTGGGACAGGGAGGTGGCTACACCTTC. The chain has TRBV19 and TRBJ1-2, with 9 bases aligning to TRBD1. V lost 5 bases and J lost 7; bases outside the gene matches: 5. This CDR3 has 13 amino acids. Germline assignment: CDR1 LNHDA and CDR2 SQIVND (reference sequence).

The chain recombines TRBV11-1 with TRBJ2-2, with a weak D call TRBD1 (6 bases). The V and J ends lost 5 bases and 6 bases respectively, with 19 bases between them. The CDR3 totals 16 residues. The germline V gene encodes CDR1 SGHAT and CDR2 FQDESV (reference sequence). The CDR3 protein is CASSPRGDRRSGELFF. CDR3 nucleotide sequence: TGTGCCAGCAGCCCAAGAGGCGACAGGCGCTCCGGGGAGCTGTTTTTT. Combining the CDR3 with reference TRBV11-1 and TRBJ2-2 gives the whole variable domain EAEVAQSPRYKITEKSQAVAFWCDPISGHATLYWYRQILGQGPELLVQFQDESVVDDSQLPKDRFSAERLKGVDSTLKIQPAELGDSAMYLCASSPRGDRRSGELFFGEGSRLTVL.

The V and J genes are TRBV9 and TRBJ2-7; tentative D call: TRBD2 (6 bases). There are 13 residues in the CDR3. CDR1 SGDLS and CDR2 YYNGEE come from the germline V gene. Deletions cut 8 bases from V and 1 base from J, with 13 bases between. The DNA of the CDR3 is TGTGCCAGTAATAGCGGACAATCCTACGAGCAGTACTTC. Translation gives CASNSGQSYEQYF.

This rearrangement joins TRBV6-6 to TRBJ2-7; weak D call: TRBD2 (6 bases). V shed 6 bases and J shed 2 bases, with 17 bases lying between them. This CDR3 contains 15 residues. Germline V gene sequence: CDR1 MNHNY, CDR2 SVGAGI (reference sequence). CDR3 bases: TGTGCCAGCAGCCCGACGTGGGGGGAAACCTACGAGCAGTACTTC. Protein: CASSPTWGETYEQYF.

The chain recombines TRBV9 with TRBJ1-5; 8 bases fit TRBD1. Germline CDR1 reads SGDLS; CDR2 reads YYNGEE. The trim removed 4 bases at V and 6 bases at J, leaving 6 bases unmatched. This CDR3 contains 14 residues. The CDR3 loop is CASSPTGGGQPQHF. The CDR3 coding sequence is TGTGCCAGCAGCCCCACAGGGGGGGGTCAGCCCCAGCATTTT.

V usage is TRBV11-2 and J usage is TRBJ1-5, with TRBD1 matching 7 bases. V lost 3 bases to trimming and J lost 6 bases; unmatched junction nucleotides: 2. The CDR3 is made up of 13 amino acids. Germline V lookup: CDR1 SGHAT, CDR2 FQNNGV. DNA of the CDR3: TGTGCCAGCAGCTTTTGGGACAGTCAGCCCCAGCATTTT. Residues: CASSFWDSQPQHF. The full variable domain, with the rest looked up from reference TRBV11-2 and TRBJ1-5, is EAGVAQSPRYKIIEKRQSVAFWCNPISGHATLYWYQQILGQGPKLLIQFQNNGVVDDSQLPKDRFSAERLKGVDSTLKIQPAKLEDSAVYLCASSFWDSQPQHFGDGTRLSIL.